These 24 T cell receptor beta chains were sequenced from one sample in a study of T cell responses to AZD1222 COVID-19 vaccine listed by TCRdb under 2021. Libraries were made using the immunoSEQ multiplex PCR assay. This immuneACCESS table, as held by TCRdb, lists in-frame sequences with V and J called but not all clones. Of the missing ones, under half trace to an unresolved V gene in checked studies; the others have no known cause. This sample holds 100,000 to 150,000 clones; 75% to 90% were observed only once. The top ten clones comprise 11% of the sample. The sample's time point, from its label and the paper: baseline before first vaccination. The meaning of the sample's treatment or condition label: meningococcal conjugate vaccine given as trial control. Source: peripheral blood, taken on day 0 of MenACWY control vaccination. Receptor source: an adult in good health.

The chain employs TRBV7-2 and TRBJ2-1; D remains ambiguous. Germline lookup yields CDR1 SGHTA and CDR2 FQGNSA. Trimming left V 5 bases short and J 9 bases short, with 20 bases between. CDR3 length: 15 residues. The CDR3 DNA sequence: TGTGCCAGCAGCCCGAGCGTCGCCCTGGGATCTGAGCAGTTCTTC. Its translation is CASSPSVALGSEQFF.

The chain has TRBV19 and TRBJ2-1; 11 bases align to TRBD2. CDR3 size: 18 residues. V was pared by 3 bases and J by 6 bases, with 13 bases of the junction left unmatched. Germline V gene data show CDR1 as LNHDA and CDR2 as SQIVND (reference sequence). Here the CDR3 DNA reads TGTGCCAGTAGTATTGCACTAGCGGGGGTCCGTAGGCCCAATGAGCAGTTCTTC. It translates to CASSIALAGVRRPNEQFF. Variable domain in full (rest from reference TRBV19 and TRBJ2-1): DGGITQSPKYLFRKEGQNVTLSCEQNLNHDAMYWYRQDPGQGLRLIYYSQIVNDFQKGDIAEGYSVSREKKESFPLTVTSAQKNPTAFYLCASSIALAGVRRPNEQFFGPGTRLTVL.

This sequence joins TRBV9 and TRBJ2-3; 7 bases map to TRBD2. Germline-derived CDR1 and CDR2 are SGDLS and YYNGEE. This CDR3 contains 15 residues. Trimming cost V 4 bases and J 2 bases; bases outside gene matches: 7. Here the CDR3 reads CASSLGLADTDTQYF. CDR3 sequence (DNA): TGTGCCAGCAGCCTGGGGCTAGCGGACACAGATACGCAGTATTTT.

The CDR3 reads CASSSRTTSATDTQYF. In DNA, the CDR3 is TGTGCCAGTAGTAGTCGGACTACCTCCGCCACAGATACGCAGTATTTT. The chain carries TRBV19 and TRBJ2-3; D might be TRBD2 (6 bases). Germline V gene data show CDR1 as LNHDA and CDR2 as SQIVND (reference sequence). Trimming removed 4 bases at V and 2 bases at J, with 16 bases between. CDR3 length: 16 amino acids.

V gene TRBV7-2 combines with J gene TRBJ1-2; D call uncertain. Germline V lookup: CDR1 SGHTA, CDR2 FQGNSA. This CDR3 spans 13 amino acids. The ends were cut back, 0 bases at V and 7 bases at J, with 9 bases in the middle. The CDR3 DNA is TGTGCCAGCAGCTTAGCAGGGTCCAGTGGCTACACCTTC. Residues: CASSLAGSSGYTF.

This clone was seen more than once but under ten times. The CDR3 DNA reads as TGTGCCAGCAGCCAAGGACTAGGGAACAATGAGCAGTTCTTC. This translates into CASSQGLGNNEQFF. The chain joins TRBV4-2 to TRBJ2-1; D possibly corresponds to TRBD2 (6 bases). V lost 1 base and J 5 bases, leaving 9 bases between the germline ends. The CDR3 is made up of 14 amino acids. CDR1 and CDR2 (germline): LGHNA, YNFKEQ.

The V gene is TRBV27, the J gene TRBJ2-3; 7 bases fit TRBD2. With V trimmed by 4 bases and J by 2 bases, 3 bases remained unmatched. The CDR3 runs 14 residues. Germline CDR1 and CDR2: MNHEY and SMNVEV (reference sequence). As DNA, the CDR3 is TGTGCCAGCAGTTCGGGACTACCCACAGATACGCAGTATTTT. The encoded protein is CASSSGLPTDTQYF.

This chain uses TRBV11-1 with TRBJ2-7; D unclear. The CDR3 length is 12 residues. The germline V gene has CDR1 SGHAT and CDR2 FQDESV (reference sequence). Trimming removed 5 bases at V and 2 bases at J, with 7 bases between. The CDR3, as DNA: TGTGCCAGCAGCACTACTACCTACGAGCAGTACTTC. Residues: CASSTTTYEQYF.

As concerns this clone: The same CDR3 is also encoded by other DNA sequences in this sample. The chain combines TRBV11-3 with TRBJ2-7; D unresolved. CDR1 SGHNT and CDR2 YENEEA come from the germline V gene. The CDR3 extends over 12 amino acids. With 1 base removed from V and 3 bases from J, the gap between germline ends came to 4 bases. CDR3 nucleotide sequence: TGTGCCAGCAGCTTAGGCAGCTACGAGCAGTACTTC. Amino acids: CASSLGSYEQYF.

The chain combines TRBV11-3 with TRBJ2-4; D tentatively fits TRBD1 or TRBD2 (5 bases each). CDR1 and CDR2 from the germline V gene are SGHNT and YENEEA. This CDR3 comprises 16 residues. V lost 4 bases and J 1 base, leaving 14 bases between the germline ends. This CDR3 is CASSSEWGWAKNIQYF. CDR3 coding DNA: TGTGCCAGCAGCTCGGAATGGGGGTGGGCCAAAAACATTCAGTACTTC.

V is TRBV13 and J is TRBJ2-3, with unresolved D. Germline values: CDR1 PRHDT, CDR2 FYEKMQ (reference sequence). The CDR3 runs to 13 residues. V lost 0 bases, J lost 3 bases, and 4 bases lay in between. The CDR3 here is CASSLGRTDTQYF. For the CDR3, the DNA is TGTGCCAGCAGCTTAGGCAGAACAGATACGCAGTATTTT.

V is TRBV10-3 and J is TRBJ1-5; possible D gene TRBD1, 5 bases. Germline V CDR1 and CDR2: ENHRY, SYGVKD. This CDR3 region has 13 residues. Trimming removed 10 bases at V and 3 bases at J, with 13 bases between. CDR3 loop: CATREGINQPQHF. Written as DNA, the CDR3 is TGTGCCACCAGGGAAGGTATCAATCAGCCCCAGCATTTT.

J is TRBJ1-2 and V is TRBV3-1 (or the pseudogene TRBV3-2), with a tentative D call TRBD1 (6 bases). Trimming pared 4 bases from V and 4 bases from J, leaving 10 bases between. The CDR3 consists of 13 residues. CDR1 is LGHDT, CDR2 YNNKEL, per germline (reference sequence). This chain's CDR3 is CASSPTGAYGYTF. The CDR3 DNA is TGTGCCAGCAGCCCAACGGGGGCCTATGGCTACACCTTC.

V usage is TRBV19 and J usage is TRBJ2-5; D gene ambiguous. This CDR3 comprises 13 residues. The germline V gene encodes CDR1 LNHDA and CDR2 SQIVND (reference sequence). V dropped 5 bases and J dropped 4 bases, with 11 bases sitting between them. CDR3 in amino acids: CASSYPGGETQYF. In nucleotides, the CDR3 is TGTGCCAGTAGTTACCCCGGTGGAGAGACCCAGTACTTC.

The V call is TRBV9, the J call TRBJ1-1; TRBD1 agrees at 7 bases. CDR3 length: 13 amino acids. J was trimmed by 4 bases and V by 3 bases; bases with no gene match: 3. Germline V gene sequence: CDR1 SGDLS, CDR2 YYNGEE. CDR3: CASSAGGGTEAFF. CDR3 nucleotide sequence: TGTGCCAGCAGCGCAGGGGGTGGCACTGAAGCTTTCTTT.

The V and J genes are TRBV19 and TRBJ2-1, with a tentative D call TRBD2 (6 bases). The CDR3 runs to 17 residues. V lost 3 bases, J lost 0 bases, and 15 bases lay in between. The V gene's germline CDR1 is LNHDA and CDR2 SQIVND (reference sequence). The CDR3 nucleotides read TGTGCCAGTAGTATTGGGATGGCGGGAAGCTCCTACAATGAGCAGTTCTTC. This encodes CASSIGMAGSSYNEQFF.

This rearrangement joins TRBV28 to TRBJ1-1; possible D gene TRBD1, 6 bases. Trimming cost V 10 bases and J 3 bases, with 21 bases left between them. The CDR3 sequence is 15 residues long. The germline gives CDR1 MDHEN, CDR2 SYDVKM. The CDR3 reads CATRHLQGVYTEAFF. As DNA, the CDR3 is TGTGCCACGCGGCACCTACAGGGTGTTTACACTGAAGCTTTCTTT. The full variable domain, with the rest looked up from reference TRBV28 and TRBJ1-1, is DVKVTQSSRYLVKRTGEKVFLECVQDMDHENMFWYRQDPGLGLRLIYFSYDVKMKEKGDIPEGYSVSREKKERFSLILESASTNQTSMYLCATRHLQGVYTEAFFGQGTRLTVV.

DNA for the CDR3: TGTGCCAGCAGTTTCTTCAGGGGCCACGTTGAAGCTTTCTTT. Amino acids: CASSFFRGHVEAFF. This chain connects TRBV6-5 to TRBJ1-1, with D possibly matching TRBD1 (6 bases). Trimming pared 4 bases from V and 7 bases from J, leaving 16 bases between. This CDR3 region has 14 residues. Germline V CDR1 and CDR2: MNHEY, SVGAGI.

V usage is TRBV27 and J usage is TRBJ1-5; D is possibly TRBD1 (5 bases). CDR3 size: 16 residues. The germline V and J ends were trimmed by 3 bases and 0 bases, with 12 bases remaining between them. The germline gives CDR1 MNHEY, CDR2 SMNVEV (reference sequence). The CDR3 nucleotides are TGTGCCAGCAGTTTTAGGGGAATCGATAGCAATCAGCCCCAGCATTTT. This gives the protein CASSFRGIDSNQPQHF.

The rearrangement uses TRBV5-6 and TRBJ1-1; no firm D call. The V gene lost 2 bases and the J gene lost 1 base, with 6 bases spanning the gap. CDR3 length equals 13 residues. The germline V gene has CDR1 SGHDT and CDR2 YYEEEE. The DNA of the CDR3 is TGTGCCAGCAGCTTTCGGACGAACACTGAAGCTTTCTTT. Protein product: CASSFRTNTEAFF.

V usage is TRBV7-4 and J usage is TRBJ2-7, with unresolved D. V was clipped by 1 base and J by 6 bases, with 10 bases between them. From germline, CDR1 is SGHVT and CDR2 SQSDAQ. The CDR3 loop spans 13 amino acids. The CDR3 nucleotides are TGTGCCAGCAGCTTAGGGTCTCTCTGCGAGCAGTACTTC. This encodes CASSLGSLCEQYF.

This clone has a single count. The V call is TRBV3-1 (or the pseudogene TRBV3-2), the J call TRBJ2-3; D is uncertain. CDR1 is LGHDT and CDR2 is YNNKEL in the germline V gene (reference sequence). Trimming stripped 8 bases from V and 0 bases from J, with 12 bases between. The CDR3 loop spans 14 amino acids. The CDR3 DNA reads TGTGCCAGCGGTTTAGTTACTAGCACAGATACGCAGTATTTT. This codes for CASGLVTSTDTQYF.

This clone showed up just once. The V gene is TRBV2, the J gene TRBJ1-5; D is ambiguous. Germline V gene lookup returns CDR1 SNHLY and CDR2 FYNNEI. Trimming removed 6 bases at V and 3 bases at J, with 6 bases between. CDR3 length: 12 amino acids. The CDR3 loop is CASRDSNQPQHF. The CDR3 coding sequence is TGTGCCAGCAGGGACTCCAATCAGCCCCAGCATTTT.

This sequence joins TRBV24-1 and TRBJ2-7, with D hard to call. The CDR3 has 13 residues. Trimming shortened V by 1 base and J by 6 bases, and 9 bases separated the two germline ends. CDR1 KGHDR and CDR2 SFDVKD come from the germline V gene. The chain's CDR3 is CATSDFGLAEQYF. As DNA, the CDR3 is TGTGCCACCAGTGATTTTGGGCTTGCCGAGCAGTACTTC.